These 10 T cell receptor beta chains originate from one sample sequenced in a study of identical twins. Via MiXCR, TCRdb re-called the 5' RACE reads, giving one row per CDR3 protein. The profile shows 250,000 or so distinct CDR3 sequences, approximately 8.6% of them singletons. This same sample was also part of a study on yellow fever vaccine responses in identical twins.

Sequenced sample: CD8+ T cells sorted from blood. These receptors all come from a woman between 18 and 29 years old in good health.

The chain links TRBV7-8 to TRBJ2-5; 10 nucleotides agree with TRBD2. CDR3 size: 15 residues. The germline gives CDR1 SGHVS, CDR2 FQNEAQ. The junction had 5 bases not matched to a gene; V was cut back by 7 bases and J by 0 bases. As DNA, the CDR3 is TGTGCCAGCACAGGACTAGCGGTAAACCAAGAGACCCAGTACTTC. Residues: CASTGLAVNQETQYF.

The chain links TRBV7-3 to TRBJ2-5, with D tentatively TRBD2 (5 bases). V dropped 5 bases and J dropped 4 bases, with 11 bases sitting between them. Germline assignment: CDR1 SGHTA and CDR2 FQGTGA. There are 13 residues in the CDR3. DNA of the CDR3: TGTGCCAGCAGCAAAAATGAGGGAGAGACCCAGTACTTC. Protein sequence: CASSKNEGETQYF.

There are many counts of this clonotype. This chain uses TRBV4-1 with TRBJ1-2; D is undetermined. CDR3 size: 16 residues. Trimming removed 3 bases at V and 5 bases at J, with 19 bases between. Germline V CDR1 and CDR2: MGHRA, YSYEKL. This CDR3 reads CASSHRIRNSPYGYTF. Written as DNA, the CDR3 is TGCGCCAGCAGCCACCGAATTCGTAACTCCCCGTATGGCTACACCTTC.

In this sample, this clonotype turned up many times. The V call is TRBV7-9, the J call TRBJ2-2; 13 bases are shared with TRBD2. Germline trimming cut 1 base from V and 3 bases from J; bases unmatched to any gene: 2. CDR3 length equals 17 residues. CDR1 is SEHNR, CDR2 FQNEAQ, per germline (reference sequence). The CDR3 nucleotides are TGTGCCAGCAGCTTAGTGGGACTAGCGGGACACACCGGGGAGCTGTTTTTT. Its protein is CASSLVGLAGHTGELFF. Complete variable domain (other parts from reference TRBV7-9 and TRBJ2-2): DTGVSQNPRHKITKRGQNVTFRCDPISEHNRLYWYRQTLGQGPEFLTYFQNEAQLEKSRLLSDRFSAERPKGSFSTLEIQRTEQGDSAMYLCASSLVGLAGHTGELFFGEGSRLTVL.

The V gene is TRBV20-1, the J gene TRBJ1-5; D remains unclear. Trimming took 3 bases from V and 5 from J, leaving 11 bases between them. The CDR3 is made up of 13 amino acids. Germline V lookup: CDR1 DFQATT, CDR2 SNEGSKA (reference sequence). CDR3 sequence reads: CSASKTVDQPQHF. Written as DNA, the CDR3 is TGCAGTGCTAGTAAGACGGTTGATCAGCCCCAGCATTTT.

This clonotype was seen ten or more times. J is TRBJ2-3 and V is TRBV12-3 or TRBV12-4, with D possibly called TRBD1 or TRBD2 (5 bases each). The CDR3 spans 15 residues. V was trimmed by 2 bases and J by 6 bases, leaving 15 bases between them. The CDR3 DNA follows: TGTGCCAGCAGTTTACCAGGGCCTCGAGGGGATACGCAGTATTTT. As protein: CASSLPGPRGDTQYF.

The rearrangement uses TRBV7-9 and TRBJ2-3; D unclear. The germline V and J ends were trimmed by 5 bases and 3 bases, with 21 bases remaining between them. Germline V CDR1 and CDR2: SEHNR, FQNEAQ (reference sequence). The CDR3 consists of 17 residues. The CDR3 nucleotides are TGTGCCAGCAGCGGAGACTTACTACCCTGGGTAACAGATACGCAGTATTTT. Amino acid sequence: CASSGDLLPWVTDTQYF.

There are many counts of this clonotype. This rearrangement joins TRBV5-6 to TRBJ2-3; TRBD2 might be the D (6 bases). V was cut by 4 bases and J by 0 bases, with 12 bases left in between. This CDR3 is 15 amino acids long. CDR1 is SGHDT, CDR2 YYEEEE, per germline. Here the CDR3 reads CASSPRGTSTDTQYF. In nucleotides, the CDR3 is TGTGCCAGCAGCCCGCGGGGAACTAGCACAGATACGCAGTATTTT.

This chain uses TRBV9 with TRBJ2-6; D is unresolved. V was shortened by 0 bases and J by 0 bases, with 4 bases between the two germline ends. This CDR3 is built from 15 residues. Germline CDR1 reads SGDLS; CDR2 reads YYNGEE. This chain's CDR3 is CASSVVPSGANVLTF. CDR3 coding DNA: TGTGCCAGCAGCGTAGTCCCCTCTGGGGCCAACGTCCTGACTTTC.

This chain connects TRBV4-3 to TRBJ2-5; D unresolved. CDR3 length: 15 residues. V was pared by 0 bases and J by 5 bases, with 13 bases between. Germline assignment: CDR1 LGHNA and CDR2 YSLEER. DNA for the CDR3: TGCGCCAGCAGCCAAGATGTGGAGATCCGGGAGACCCAGTACTTC. It translates to CASSQDVEIRETQYF.